The rows below give T cell receptor beta chains drawn from one sample of a study of cytomegalovirus exposure and HLA in healthy donors. TCRdb's table, derived via immunoSEQ multiplex PCR, lists solely in-frame clones and lacks some. The repertoire includes 100,000 or so clones, 65% to 80% of them detected once, and around 5.1% sits in the top ten. Sequencing input: PBMCs. The receptors shown here come from a male donor in good health and CMV-seronegative. Each CDR3 is given with its conserved first and last residue.

j_gene | v_gene | CDR3aa
TRBJ1-4 | TRBV18 | CASSRQGGKEKLFF
TRBJ2-7 | TRBV15 | CATSRGLAGAGEQYF
TRBJ1-1 | TRBV18 | CASSPGRTEAFF
TRBJ1-5 | TRBV7-2 | CASSSKGDRSNQPQHF
TRBJ2-1 | TRBV4-1 | CASSPSTLGLRSSYNEQFF
TRBJ1-5 | TRBV2 | CASTGLNSNQPQHF
TRBJ2-5 | TRBV19 | CASSIAETQYF
TRBJ2-3 | TRBV6-1 | CASTSTDTQYF
TRBJ2-4 | TRBV5-4 | CASSSPGGVAKNIQYF
TRBJ1-4 | TRBV10-3 | CAISPIGTGANEKLFF
TRBJ2-4 | TRBV5-1 | CASSLGPINIQYF
TRBJ1-1 | TRBV13 | CASSLGQEFEAFF
TRBJ1-1 | TRBV15 | CATSRDASSMNTEAFF
TRBJ1-1 | TRBV9 | CASSLTTDFTEAFF
TRBJ2-5 | TRBV4-1 | CASSQEGLLAGDLETQYF